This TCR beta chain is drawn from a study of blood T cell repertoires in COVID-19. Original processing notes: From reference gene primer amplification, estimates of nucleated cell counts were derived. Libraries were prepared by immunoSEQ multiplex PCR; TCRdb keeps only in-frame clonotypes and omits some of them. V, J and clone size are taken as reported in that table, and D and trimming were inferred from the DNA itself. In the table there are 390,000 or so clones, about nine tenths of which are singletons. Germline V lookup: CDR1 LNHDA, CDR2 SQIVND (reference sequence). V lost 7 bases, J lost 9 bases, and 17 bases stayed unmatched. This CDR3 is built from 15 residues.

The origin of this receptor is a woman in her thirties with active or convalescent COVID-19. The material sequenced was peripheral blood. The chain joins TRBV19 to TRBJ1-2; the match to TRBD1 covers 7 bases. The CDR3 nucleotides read TGTGCCAGTACCACCGCGGACAGGACCGGTGGGAGCTACACCTTC. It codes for CASTTADRTGGSYTF.